What follows is one T cell receptor beta chain and its context. Combined were second doses at about 4 or about 12 weeks. The data stem from a study of T cell responses to AZD1222 COVID-19 vaccine. The germline V and J ends were trimmed by 4 bases and 4 bases, with 16 bases remaining between them. The CDR3 has 15 amino acids. CDR1 and CDR2 from the germline V gene are MNHEY and SVGEGT. Using immunoSEQ multiplex PCR, the repertoire was profiled, and TCRdb retains in-frame clones only, with some absent. This table has approximately 120,000 clones, approximately 86% appearing once. This TCR came from an adult who received the AZD1222 COVID-19 vaccine. The sample here was peripheral blood, taken 28 days after the second AZD1222 dose. The chain employs TRBV6-2 or TRBV6-3 and TRBJ1-2, with a tentative D call TRBD1 (6 bases). CDR3 nucleotide sequence: TGTGCCAGCAGTTTCTCCGGGACAAGGAGCTATGGCTACACCTTC. It codes for CASSFSGTRSYGYTF.